The rows below give T cell receptor beta chains drawn from one sample of a study of cytomegalovirus exposure and HLA in healthy donors. Profiled with immunoSEQ multiplex PCR; TCRdb holds only in-frame clones, not every one. The data contain 110,000 to 150,000 clones, about 80% of them singletons. Sequencing was performed on PBMCs. These TCRs come from a male donor in good health and CMV-seronegative. Each CDR3 is given with its conserved first and last residue. D genes are given only for firm matches. Clone size, where shown, is once, few, many, or a class for clones that have expanded.

clone_size j_call d_call v_call cdr3_aa cdr3_nt
- TRBJ2-3 - TRBV28 CASKGRLGGGSRDTQYF TGTGCCAGCAAAGGACGCTTGGGCGGGGGCTCAAGAGATACGCAGTATTTT
- TRBJ2-1 - TRBV2 CASRAENNEQFF TGTGCCAGCAGGGCGGAGAACAATGAGCAGTTCTTC
- TRBJ2-4 - TRBV5-4 CASRPEHRENIQYF TGTGCCAGCAGACCTGAACACAGGGAAAACATTCAGTACTTC
few TRBJ1-2 - TRBV27 CARRRTGSGYGYTF TGTGCCAGACGTAGAACAGGGTCGGGCTATGGCTACACCTTC
- TRBJ2-7 - TRBV7-2 CASSAPGRYEQYF TGTGCCAGCAGCGCACCCGGGAGATACGAGCAGTACTTC
- TRBJ2-3 TRBD2 TRBV7-2 CASSLEGPSGVADTQYF TGTGCCAGCAGCTTAGAGGGGCCTAGCGGGGTTGCAGATACGCAGTATTTT
- TRBJ2-1 - TRBV6-5 CATLAGRYNEQFF TGTGCCACCCTTGCGGGACGGTACAATGAGCAGTTCTTC
- TRBJ2-3 TRBD1 TRBV19 CASSGDRGDTQYF TGTGCCAGTAGTGGTGACAGGGGAGATACGCAGTATTTT
- TRBJ1-5 - TRBV2 CASSDPRGHQPQHF TGTGCCAGCAGTGACCCCAGGGGCCATCAGCCCCAGCATTTT
- TRBJ2-1 TRBD1 TRBV28 CASSFTGQGYNEQFF TGTGCCAGCAGTTTCACGGGACAGGGTTACAATGAGCAGTTCTTC
- TRBJ1-2 - TRBV5-1 CASSLGAGINYGYTF TGCGCCAGCAGCTTGGGGGCAGGGATCAACTATGGCTACACCTTC
- TRBJ1-2 - TRBV7-2 CASSHSDRFYGYTF TGTGCCAGCAGCCACTCCGACAGGTTCTATGGCTACACCTTC
once TRBJ2-5 TRBD2 TRBV5-4 CASSFSGPGETQYF TGTGCCAGCAGCTTTAGCGGGCCTGGGGAGACCCAGTACTTC
- TRBJ2-4 TRBD1 TRBV4-2 CASHRGLAKNIQYF TGTGCCAGTCACAGGGGATTAGCCAAAAACATTCAGTACTTC
- TRBJ2-7 - TRBV7-2 CASSSGLLSSYEQYF TGTGCCAGCAGTTCCGGACTCCTGAGCTCCTACGAGCAGTACTTC
- TRBJ2-7 TRBD1 TRBV7-2 CASSLSRDRSSYEQYF TGTGCCAGCAGCTTGAGTCGGGACAGGTCCTCCTACGAGCAGTACTTC
- TRBJ2-1 - TRBV7-2 CASSRWKGGSSYNEQFF TGTGCCAGCAGCCGATGGAAGGGGGGGAGCTCCTACAATGAGCAGTTCTTC
- TRBJ2-1 TRBD2 TRBV7-9 CASSSRGGAQVNEQFF TGTGCCAGCAGCAGCCGGGGGGGGGCTCAAGTCAATGAGCAGTTCTTC
once TRBJ2-1 TRBD1 TRBV28 CASSLKGARRNEQFF TGTGCCAGCAGTTTAAAGGGGGCCAGACGTAATGAGCAGTTCTTC
- TRBJ2-2 - TRBV5-4 CASSLRGFTGELFF TGTGCCAGCAGCTTGAGGGGGTTCACCGGGGAGCTGTTTTTT
- TRBJ1-4 TRBD1 TRBV5-1 CASSRDSLNEKLFF TGCGCCAGCAGCCGGGACAGCCTTAATGAAAAACTGTTTTTT
- TRBJ2-3 TRBD2 TRBV4-3 CASSKDPLAGVDTQYF TGCGCCAGCAGCAAAGACCCCCTAGCGGGGGTAGATACGCAGTATTTT
once TRBJ2-5 TRBD2 TRBV13 CASSRLGGKGETQYF TGTGCCAGCAGCCGGCTGGGGGGGAAAGGGGAGACCCAGTACTTC
- TRBJ1-2 TRBD1 TRBV9 CASSVGVTGAGYTF TGTGCCAGCAGCGTAGGAGTTACAGGGGCTGGCTACACCTTC
- TRBJ2-1 - TRBV5-4 CASSLRRGAMYNEQFF TGTGCCAGCAGCCTGCGTCGGGGGGCGATGTACAATGAGCAGTTCTTC
- TRBJ2-5 TRBD2 TRBV2 CASRYTSGQETQYF TGTGCCAGCAGGTACACTAGCGGGCAAGAGACCCAGTACTTC
- TRBJ1-5 TRBD1 TRBV19 CASSRQGLISNQPQHF TGTGCCAGTAGTAGACAGGGTCTGATAAGCAATCAGCCCCAGCATTTT